The 2 T cell receptor beta chains listed next were all sequenced from one sample in a study of patients and donors after allogeneic stem cell transplantation. TCRdb ran MiXCR on the RT-PCR reads and lists one entry per CDR3 protein. The repertoire has approximately 150,000 distinct CDR3 sequences, approximately 30% of them found once; the top ten carry around 3%. Sequencing was done on a sample of blood, either unsorted or a sorted T cell fraction (not recorded which). The receptors shown here come from a human donor who was either an allogeneic HSCT recipient or a stem cell or donor lymphocyte infusion donor (not recorded which). It is not recorded whose cells these are; they may come from a transplant donor.

This clonotype was detected only a few times. This chain connects TRBV6-5 to TRBJ1-6; no reliable D call. CDR3 length: 15 amino acids. Germline V lookup: CDR1 MNHEY, CDR2 SVGAGI. Trimming left V 0 bases short and J 5 bases short, with 8 bases between. The CDR3, as DNA: TGTGCCAGCAGTTACTCAGGGAGGAATAATTCACCCCTCCACTTT. It translates to CASSYSGRNNSPLHF.

The chain uses TRBV10-3 and TRBJ2-3, with D hard to call. The CDR3 has 12 residues. The V end lost 6 bases, the J end lost 0 bases, and 4 bases lay between the germline ends. CDR1 is ENHRY and CDR2 is SYGVKD in the germline V gene. CDR3 sequence: CAIRTSTDTQYF. The CDR3 DNA follows: TGTGCCATCAGGACAAGCACAGATACGCAGTATTTT.